The subject of this entry is one TCR beta chain. Its matching antigen is unknown. This sample is part of a study of vaccination effects on CD4 cells after COVID-19. On the study more broadly: Relative to the second dose, post-vaccine samples were obtained a median of 72 days later.

Overall study findings and caveats: Marked clonal contraction was seen late after vaccination (in both infection- and vaccine-induced clones).

Using immunoSEQ multiplex PCR, the repertoire was profiled, and TCRdb retains in-frame clones only, with some absent. The sample includes about 73,000 clones, roughly 73% of them seen just once. Germline CDR1 reads SGHRS; CDR2 reads YFSETQ. CDR3 length: 14 residues. V dropped 3 bases and J dropped 6; count of bases not matched to a gene: 3. The culture ran for around nine days before CD4+ T cells were isolated. Either the BNT162b2 or mRNA-1273 vaccine was given to participants in two doses. This chain uses TRBV5-1 with TRBJ2-3; 11 nucleotides align to TRBD1. The receptor was derived from a human donor who received a COVID-19 vaccine. The specimen was CD4+ T cells from PBMCs cultured without peptide, collected after COVID-19 vaccination. CDR3 loop: CASSSGQGADTQYF. DNA for the CDR3: TGCGCCAGCAGCTCCGGACAGGGGGCCGATACGCAGTATTTT.